What follows are 25 T cell receptor beta chains derived from one specimen sequenced in a study of control samples from healthy donors and cancer patients (dated by TCRdb to the early 2020s). The method behind the library was the immunoSEQ multiplex PCR assay. TCRdb re-hosts the immuneACCESS table, in-frame sequences only. Its copies lack some clones; in the studies checked, an unresolved V gene accounts for under half of them, and the cause for the rest is not known. For this sample there are fewer than 500,000 clones; 75% to 95% appear just once. The ten largest clones take up 5.5% to 7.5% of the sample. The material sequenced was PBMCs. All receptors come from a man aged 40-50 years with head and neck cancer.

The chain carries TRBV5-1 and TRBJ1-4, with 7 positions matching TRBD1. CDR3 length equals 14 residues. CDR1 and CDR2 from the germline V gene are SGHRS and YFSETQ. After removal of 3 bases from V and 8 bases from J, the junction contained 7 bases not matched to a gene. The CDR3 DNA is TGCGCCAGCAGCTATGACAGGGTTGGAGAAAAACTGTTTTTT. Translation gives CASSYDRVGEKLFF.

The CDR3: CASSGRVNSPLHF. CDR3 DNA sequence: TGTGCCAGCAGTGGGAGGGTAAATTCACCCCTCCACTTT. The V gene is TRBV2, the J gene TRBJ1-6, with D unclear. V gave up 4 bases and J gave up 7 bases, with 8 bases separating them. Germline-derived CDR1 and CDR2 are SNHLY and FYNNEI. The CDR3 has 13 residues.

For this clone: Other DNA sequences in the same sample also yield this CDR3. The J gene is TRBJ2-7, the V gene TRBV5-5, with 7 bases that match TRBD1. After removal of 2 bases from V and 5 bases from J, the junction contained 1 base not matched to a gene. Germline values: CDR1 SGHKS, CDR2 YYEKEE (reference sequence). The CDR3 spans 12 residues. The CDR3 spells CASSLQGNEQYF. The CDR3 nucleotides read TGTGCCAGCAGCTTACAGGGGAACGAGCAGTACTTC.

Regarding this clone: The same CDR3 is also encoded by other DNA sequences in this sample. V usage is TRBV6-5 and J usage is TRBJ1-5; D is unclear. This CDR3 has 13 residues. Per germline, CDR1 MNHEY and CDR2 SVGAGI. Trimming took off 2 bases at V and 6 bases at J, with 8 bases between the two ends. CDR3 sequence reads: CASSYERGQPQHF. CDR3 sequence (DNA): TGTGCCAGCAGTTACGAACGGGGTCAGCCCCAGCATTTT.

The V and J genes are TRBV10-1 and TRBJ2-3; TRBD2 matches 8 bases. This CDR3 has 17 residues. Germline CDR1 WNHNN, CDR2 SYGVQD (reference sequence). The trim removed 0 bases at V and 4 bases at J, leaving 9 bases unmatched. CDR3 nucleotides: TGCGCCAGCAGTGAGTCGACACTCTCGGGGGGGCCAGATACGCAGTATTTT. Residues: CASSESTLSGGPDTQYF.

This chain joins TRBV10-3 and TRBJ1-6; a weak D match, TRBD1 (6 bases). The length of the CDR3 is 14 residues. Between the trimmed V and J ends, which lost 4 bases and 8 bases, there was a span of 12 bases. In germline, CDR1 is ENHRY, CDR2 SYGVKD. The CDR3 sequence: CAISGQGTDSPLHF. CDR3 nucleotide sequence: TGTGCCATCAGTGGTCAGGGGACCGATTCACCCCTCCACTTT.

The chain employs TRBV7-6 and TRBJ2-5, with D perhaps TRBD2 (6 bases). The CDR3 sequence is 14 residues long. Germline V gives CDR1 SGHVS, CDR2 FNYEAQ. V was pared by 1 base and J by 5 bases, with 11 bases between. In nucleotides, the CDR3 is TGTGCCAGCAGCTTAGTCGTCGGAGGGGAGACCCAGTACTTC. This translates into CASSLVVGGETQYF.

This chain joins TRBV12-3 or TRBV12-4 and TRBJ2-7; D gene uncertain. The V end lost 3 bases, the J end lost 3 bases, and 3 bases lay between the germline ends. This CDR3 comprises 11 residues. Here the CDR3 DNA reads TGTGCCAGCAGTTTGCACTACGAGCAGTACTTC. Amino acid sequence: CASSLHYEQYF.

The CDR3 coding sequence is TGTGCCAGCAGTGCTTTAGGGGGGGCAGCGGATGAGCAGTTCTTC. The encoded protein is CASSALGGAADEQFF. The chain has TRBV25-1 and TRBJ2-1, with a tentative D call TRBD2 (7 bases). Germline assignment: CDR1 MGHDK and CDR2 SYGVNS. V was clipped by 4 bases and J by 8 bases, with 18 bases between them. This CDR3 region has 15 residues. The entire variable domain, with the rest obtained from reference TRBV25-1 and TRBJ2-1, is as follows: EADIYQTPRYLVIGTGKKITLECSQTMGHDKMYWYQQDPGMELHLIHYSYGVNSTEKGDLSSESTVSRIRTEHFPLTLESARPSHTSQYLCASSALGGAADEQFFGPGTRLTVL.

The chain carries TRBV28 and TRBJ2-7, with D possibly TRBD1 on 5 matching bases. The CDR3 has 14 residues. Trimming removed 9 bases at V and 3 bases at J, with 18 bases between. Germline V gene data show CDR1 as MDHEN and CDR2 as SYDVKM. The CDR3 DNA sequence: TGTGCCAGGCCTCCTCGACAGACGTTCTACGAGCAGTACTTC. This encodes CARPPRQTFYEQYF.

The chain couples TRBV18 to TRBJ1-1, with 7 bases identical to TRBD1. J gave up 4 bases and V 1 base, and 9 bases lay outside the gene matches. Germline loops: CDR1 KGHSH, CDR2 LQKENI. The CDR3 consists of 16 residues. This chain's CDR3 is CASSPLPGGTGTEAFF. In DNA, the CDR3 is TGTGCCAGCTCACCACTTCCAGGGGGGACTGGCACTGAAGCTTTCTTT.

V usage is TRBV19 and J usage is TRBJ1-2; the D is unclear. The V end was cut by 4 bases, the J end by 0 bases, with 15 bases between. The CDR3 is made up of 16 amino acids. Germline V gene data show CDR1 as LNHDA and CDR2 as SQIVND (reference sequence). The DNA for the CDR3 is TGTGCCAGTAGTAACCAGCCGGACCCTACTAACTATGGCTACACCTTC. Translated: CASSNQPDPTNYGYTF.

This clone showed up just once. The V and J genes are TRBV5-6 and TRBJ2-1; D possibly uses TRBD1 or TRBD2 (6 bases each). The CDR3 covers 16 residues. V dropped 5 bases and J dropped 2 bases, with 17 bases sitting between them. Germline V gene sequence: CDR1 SGHDT, CDR2 YYEEEE. This CDR3 is CASRIRSGATYNEQFF. CDR3 sequence (DNA): TGTGCCAGCAGAATAAGGTCGGGGGCCACCTACAATGAGCAGTTCTTC.

V gene TRBV30 combines with J gene TRBJ2-7, with unresolved D. V dropped 0 bases and J dropped 3 bases, with 21 bases sitting between them. The CDR3 loop spans 17 amino acids. Germline V gene data show CDR1 as GTSNPN and CDR2 as SVGIG (reference sequence). CDR3 loop: CAWSVGLGLGILYEQYF. DNA for the CDR3: TGTGCCTGGAGTGTGGGCTTAGGGCTTGGTATACTCTACGAGCAGTACTTC.

In DNA form, the CDR3 reads TGTGCCAGCAGCCAAGAACGCGGCTCCTACGAGCAGTACTTC. This encodes CASSQERGSYEQYF. This chain links TRBV3-1 (or the pseudogene TRBV3-2) with TRBJ2-7; the D is unclear. From germline, CDR1 is LGHDT and CDR2 YNNKEL (reference sequence). V was clipped by 0 bases and J by 0 bases, with 6 bases between them. There are 14 residues in the CDR3.

This clone has just one count. This chain joins TRBV6-1 and TRBJ1-2; 7 bases are a match to TRBD1. The V segment lost 6 bases and the J segment 7 bases; nucleotides outside the gene matches: 5. There are 12 residues in the CDR3. CDR1 and CDR2 from the germline V gene are MNHNS and SASEGT. The CDR3, as DNA: TGTGCCAGCAGATCTGACAGGGTTGGCTACACCTTC. Residues: CASRSDRVGYTF.

This chain links TRBV27 with TRBJ1-2, with 7 positions matching TRBD1. This CDR3 has 13 residues. J gave up 7 bases and V 6 bases, and 8 bases lay outside the gene matches. Germline CDR1 reads MNHEY; CDR2 reads SMNVEV (reference sequence). The CDR3: CASRTGTAGGYTF. In nucleotides, the CDR3 is TGTGCCAGCAGGACCGGGACAGCGGGTGGCTACACCTTC.

V is TRBV29-1 and J is TRBJ2-3; D ambiguous. V was pared by 8 bases and J by 4 bases, with 13 bases between. The CDR3 spans 12 residues. Germline CDR1 and CDR2: SQVTM and ANQGSEA. The chain's CDR3 is CSFGVFADTQYF. For the CDR3, the DNA is TGCAGCTTTGGGGTCTTCGCAGATACGCAGTATTTT.

This chain links TRBV30 with TRBJ2-2, with 10 nucleotides matching TRBD2. CDR3 length: 13 amino acids. The germline CDR1 and CDR2 sequences are GTSNPN and SVGIG (reference sequence). V lost 2 bases and J lost 9; bases outside the gene matches: 3. The CDR3 loop reads CAWSLAGERELFF. DNA of the CDR3: TGTGCCTGGAGTCTAGCGGGAGAGAGGGAGCTGTTTTTT. The full variable domain, with the rest looked up from reference TRBV30 and TRBJ2-2, is SQTIHQWPATLVQPVGSPLSLECTVEGTSNPNLYWYRQAAGRGLQLLFYSVGIGQISSEVPQNLSASRPQDRQFILSSKKLLLSDSGFYLCAWSLAGERELFFGEGSRLTVL.

The chain employs TRBV15 and TRBJ2-7; 10 bases match TRBD2. This CDR3 comprises 17 residues. Trimming removed 0 bases from V and 0 bases from J; junction bases left unmatched: 5. Germline V gives CDR1 LNHNV, CDR2 YYDKDF (reference sequence). CDR3 amino acids: CATSRDSTSGNSYEQYF. In DNA form, the CDR3 reads TGTGCCACCAGCAGAGACTCAACTAGCGGGAACTCCTACGAGCAGTACTTC.

The chain employs TRBV5-6 and TRBJ1-5; D remains ambiguous. Deletions cut 4 bases from V and 0 bases from J, with 11 bases between. This CDR3 has 15 amino acids. The V gene's germline CDR1 is SGHDT and CDR2 YYEEEE. Here the CDR3 DNA reads TGTGCCAGCAGCGCCGGAATTTATAGCAATCAGCCCCAGCATTTT. Its translation: CASSAGIYSNQPQHF.

This chain connects TRBV2 to TRBJ2-1; 7 bases are shared with TRBD2. With V trimmed by 0 bases and J by 4 bases, 12 bases remained unmatched. The CDR3 runs to 18 residues. Germline V gene lookup returns CDR1 SNHLY and CDR2 FYNNEI. The CDR3 coding sequence is TGTGCCAGCAGTGAAGCGCTTCTGGGGACTACCACATACAATGAGCAGTTCTTC. It specifies CASSEALLGTTTYNEQFF. Full variable domain (missing parts from reference TRBV2 and TRBJ2-1): EPEVTQTPSHQVTQMGQEVILRCVPISNHLYFYWYRQILGQKVEFLVSFYNNEISEKSEIFDDQFSVERPDGSNFTLKIRSTKLEDSAMYFCASSEALLGTTTYNEQFFGPGTRLTVL.

In this sample, this clone turned up once. This sample also contains other DNA sequences that code for the same CDR3. The chain is built from TRBV27 and TRBJ1-5; a possible D gene is TRBD1 (5 bases). Deletions cut 4 bases from V and 1 base from J, with 8 bases between. The length of the CDR3 is 14 residues. Per germline, CDR1 MNHEY and CDR2 SMNVEV (reference sequence). The DNA of the CDR3 is TGTGCCAGCAGTTCCCAGGGAAGCAATCAGCCCCAGCATTTT. It specifies CASSSQGSNQPQHF.

V and J are TRBV18 and TRBJ1-1; TRBD1 matches 9 bases. The CDR3 loop spans 14 amino acids. Germline-derived CDR1 and CDR2 are KGHSH and LQKENI. Losses at the gene ends were 6 bases for V and 5 bases for J; bases not matched to a gene: 7. In DNA, the CDR3 is TGTGCCAGCTCCCTACAGGGGGCGGAAACTGAAGCTTTCTTT. It specifies CASSLQGAETEAFF.

The genes are TRBV11-2 and TRBJ2-1; 9 bases are a match to TRBD2. The germline gives CDR1 SGHAT, CDR2 FQNNGV. This CDR3 spans 14 amino acids. J was trimmed by 2 bases and V by 5 bases; bases with no gene match: 1. The CDR3 protein is CASSLAGTYNEQFF. The CDR3 DNA follows: TGTGCCAGCAGCCTAGCGGGGACCTACAATGAGCAGTTCTTC.